One sample yielded the 27 T cell receptor beta chains listed below, sequenced in a study of blood T cell repertoires in COVID-19. TCRdb's copy holds only in-frame clones and misses some; the assay was immunoSEQ multiplex PCR. The data show roughly 160,000 clones, approximately 81% seen once. Sequencing used peripheral blood. These TCRs come from a woman between 50 and 59 years old with COVID-19, enrolled during active disease.

The chain is built from TRBV6-5 and TRBJ1-5; D remains ambiguous. The V end was cut by 2 bases, the J end by 0 bases, with 8 bases between. The V gene's germline CDR1 is MNHEY and CDR2 SVGAGI. CDR3 length: 15 amino acids. CDR3 DNA sequence: TGTGCCAGCAGTTACCGAAGCAATAGCAATCAGCCCCAGCATTTT. It specifies CASSYRSNSNQPQHF.

This rearrangement joins TRBV27 to TRBJ1-1, with D uncertain. Germline values: CDR1 MNHEY, CDR2 SMNVEV (reference sequence). The V gene lost 1 base and the J gene lost 8 bases, with 17 bases spanning the gap. The CDR3 is made up of 15 amino acids. CDR3 DNA sequence: TGTGCCAGCAGTTTATTCGGAGGCAGAGGGTCCGAAGCTTTCTTT. As protein: CASSLFGGRGSEAFF.

The chain is built from TRBV7-2 and TRBJ2-3; the match to TRBD2 covers 7 bases. CDR1 and CDR2 from the germline V gene are SGHTA and FQGNSA. The V segment lost 6 bases and the J segment 0 bases; nucleotides outside the gene matches: 6. The CDR3 extends over 15 amino acids. The CDR3: CASRFGGTSTDTQYF. The CDR3, as DNA: TGTGCCAGCAGGTTCGGGGGGACTAGCACAGATACGCAGTATTTT.

V is TRBV9 and J is TRBJ2-5; 9 nucleotides line up with TRBD2. CDR3 size: 16 residues. Per the germline V gene, CDR1 is SGDLS and CDR2 is YYNGEE. With 0 bases clipped from V and 2 bases from J, the junction kept 5 bases outside the gene matches. The CDR3 region has the DNA TGTGCCAGCAGCGTAGTCCCGACTAGCGGACAAGAGACCCAGTACTTC. Protein sequence: CASSVVPTSGQETQYF.

This rearrangement joins TRBV28 to TRBJ1-1; D unresolved. The length of the CDR3 is 15 residues. V lost 7 bases and J lost 6, with 21 bases in between. Per the germline V gene, CDR1 is MDHEN and CDR2 is SYDVKM. The CDR3 protein is CASTSYGVEGAEAFF. The CDR3 bases are TGTGCCAGCACCTCGTACGGGGTAGAGGGCGCTGAAGCTTTCTTT.

A single count supports this clone. The chain employs TRBV29-1 and TRBJ1-1; the D gene is possibly TRBD1 (5 bases). The CDR3 runs 15 residues. With 2 bases removed from V and 0 bases from J, the gap between germline ends came to 13 bases. The germline V gene encodes CDR1 SQVTM and CDR2 ANQGSEA. CDR3 nucleotides: TGCAGCGTTGAATCGGCAGGGTTCATGAACACTGAAGCTTTCTTT. This gives the protein CSVESAGFMNTEAFF.

This clone appeared once. The chain uses TRBV4-3 and TRBJ2-2; tentatively, D is TRBD1 (6 bases). CDR3 size: 14 residues. Germline-derived CDR1 and CDR2 are LGHNA and YSLEER. V was pared by 5 bases and J by 6 bases, with 13 bases between. The CDR3 spells CASSAAQGSGELFF. CDR3 sequence (DNA): TGCGCCAGCAGCGCCGCGCAGGGGTCCGGGGAGCTGTTTTTT.

The gene calls are TRBV7-9 and TRBJ2-1; D gene unclear. Trimming took off 2 bases at V and 5 bases at J, with 13 bases between the two ends. CDR3 size: 15 residues. Germline V CDR1 and CDR2: SEHNR, FQNEAQ (reference sequence). CDR3 sequence: CASSLTDGSHNEQFF. The CDR3 DNA is TGTGCCAGCAGCTTAACTGACGGGTCGCACAATGAGCAGTTCTTC.

The chain employs TRBV7-9 and TRBJ1-1; D ambiguous. Germline values: CDR1 SEHNR, CDR2 FQNEAQ (reference sequence). V dropped 6 bases and J dropped 0 bases, with 5 bases sitting between them. The CDR3 loop spans 12 amino acids. CDR3 loop: CASRRMNTEAFF. As DNA, the CDR3 is TGTGCCAGCAGGCGTATGAACACTGAAGCTTTCTTT.

The rearrangement links TRBV9 to TRBJ2-3, with 7 bases lining up with TRBD2. This CDR3 has 16 amino acids. Germline CDR1 and CDR2: SGDLS and YYNGEE. V dropped 0 bases and J dropped 1; count of bases not matched to a gene: 5. CDR3 bases: TGTGCCAGCAGCGTAGCTGGGGGGGACCGCACAGATACGCAGTATTTT. Protein product: CASSVAGGDRTDTQYF. Full variable domain (rest looked up from reference TRBV9 and TRBJ2-3): DSGVTQTPKHLITATGQRVTLRCSPRSGDLSVYWYQQSLDQGLQFLIQYYNGEERAKGNILERFSAQQFPDLHSELNLSSLELGDSALYFCASSVAGGDRTDTQYFGPGTRLTVL.

The rearrangement joins TRBV18 to TRBJ1-1, with 8 nucleotides matching TRBD1. Germline V lookup: CDR1 KGHSH, CDR2 LQKENI. CDR3 length: 16 residues. J was trimmed by 2 bases and V by 2 bases; bases with no gene match: 7. The CDR3 DNA follows: TGTGCCAGCTCACCAATCAGGGGGCCACGTAACACTGAAGCTTTCTTT. Its translation is CASSPIRGPRNTEAFF.

Concerning this clone itself: Other DNA sequences in the same sample also yield this CDR3. As DNA, the CDR3 is TGTGCCAGCAGCCAAAGGACAGCCAATGGCTACACCTTC. Amino acids: CASSQRTANGYTF. This chain connects TRBV3-1 (or the pseudogene TRBV3-2) to TRBJ1-2, with D tentatively TRBD1 (6 bases). The V gene's germline CDR1 is LGHDT and CDR2 YNNKEL (reference sequence). The CDR3 extends over 13 amino acids. V was shortened by 2 bases and J by 6 bases, with 10 bases between the two germline ends.

This chain uses TRBV7-2 with TRBJ1-2; possibly TRBD1 for D (5 bases). Germline assignment: CDR1 SGHTA and CDR2 FQGNSA. The CDR3 has 13 residues. V shed 3 bases and J shed 2 bases, with 7 bases lying between them. CDR3 region: CASSFGANYGYTF. The CDR3 bases are TGTGCCAGCAGCTTTGGGGCCAACTATGGCTACACCTTC.

The genes are TRBV30 and TRBJ1-5; TRBD1 matches 7 bases. V lost 2 bases and J lost 4; bases outside the gene matches: 5. This CDR3 has 14 residues. Germline V gene data show CDR1 as GTSNPN and CDR2 as SVGIG (reference sequence). The CDR3 protein is CAWSIGGVNQPQHF. DNA for the CDR3: TGTGCCTGGAGTATAGGGGGCGTAAATCAGCCCCAGCATTTT.

The rearrangement links TRBV3-1 (or the pseudogene TRBV3-2) to TRBJ2-1, with TRBD1 matching over 9 bases. CDR3 length equals 17 residues. Germline lookup yields CDR1 LGHDT and CDR2 YNNKEL (reference sequence). V lost 0 bases and J lost 3; bases outside the gene matches: 6. The CDR3 here is CASSQDGGTGFYNEQFF. The DNA of the CDR3 is TGTGCCAGCAGCCAAGACGGAGGGACAGGGTTCTACAATGAGCAGTTCTTC.

This clone appeared a few times. V usage is TRBV18 and J usage is TRBJ1-1; 7 nucleotides align to TRBD1. J lost 3 bases, V lost 6 bases, and 10 bases had no gene match. The CDR3 extends over 15 amino acids. Germline V CDR1 and CDR2: KGHSH, LQKENI. As DNA, the CDR3 is TGTGCCAGCTCTAACGACAGGGCGAGGGACACTGAAGCTTTCTTT. It encodes CASSNDRARDTEAFF.

This chain links TRBV10-3 with TRBJ2-1; tentative D call: TRBD1 (6 bases). The CDR3 is 17 amino acids. V lost 4 bases to trimming and J lost 0 bases, with 16 bases between them. The germline V gene has CDR1 ENHRY and CDR2 SYGVKD. The CDR3 DNA reads as TGTGCCATCAGTGGAGGGGGTATTTGGAACTCCTACAATGAGCAGTTCTTC. Its protein product is CAISGGGIWNSYNEQFF.

The chain couples TRBV10-1 to TRBJ2-5, with 8 bases that match TRBD1. J gave up 5 bases and V 9 bases, and 17 bases lay outside the gene matches. CDR3 size: 16 residues. CDR1 and CDR2 from the germline V gene are WNHNN and SYGVQD (reference sequence). The CDR3 DNA follows: TGCGCCAGTTTCCCTCTTTCTGTCAGGGGGCGGGAGACCCAGTACTTC. Its protein product is CASFPLSVRGRETQYF.

The chain recombines TRBV11-2 with TRBJ1-5; D gene unclear. This CDR3 is 13 amino acids long. Germline V gene data show CDR1 as SGHAT and CDR2 as FQNNGV. Trimming left V 3 bases short and J 2 bases short, with 5 bases between. The CDR3 DNA reads as TGTGCCAGCAGCTTGTCGGGCAATCAGCCCCAGCATTTT. It encodes CASSLSGNQPQHF.

V and J are TRBV5-5 and TRBJ2-7, with TRBD1 identical over 9 bases. CDR3 length: 13 residues. CDR1 and CDR2 (germline): SGHKS, YYEKEE (reference sequence). V gave up 2 bases and J gave up 6 bases; unmatched junction bases: 3. The chain's CDR3 is CASSLQGAREQYF. The CDR3 nucleotides are TGTGCCAGCAGCTTACAGGGGGCTCGCGAGCAGTACTTC.

The chain couples TRBV9 to TRBJ1-1; 7 positions agree with TRBD1. Germline CDR1 and CDR2: SGDLS and YYNGEE. V dropped 3 bases and J dropped 8; count of bases not matched to a gene: 4. The CDR3 runs to 12 residues. The CDR3 nucleotides are TGTGCCAGCAGCGCTACAGGGGTGGAAGCTTTCTTT. As protein: CASSATGVEAFF.

The rearrangement links TRBV5-4 to TRBJ2-5; 9 nucleotides match TRBD2. There are 14 residues in the CDR3. The germline CDR1 and CDR2 sequences are SGHNT and YYREEE (reference sequence). After removal of 3 bases from V and 5 bases from J, the junction contained 5 bases not matched to a gene. CDR3 in DNA: TGTGCCAGCAGCTGGGGGACTAGCTTCGAGACCCAGTACTTC. This translates into CASSWGTSFETQYF.

The genes are TRBV18 and TRBJ1-1, with TRBD1 matching over 8 bases. CDR1 is KGHSH, CDR2 LQKENI, per germline. With 3 bases clipped from V and 7 bases from J, the junction kept 13 bases outside the gene matches. This CDR3 spans 16 amino acids. The CDR3 reads CASSPMTGDGMGEAFF. CDR3 in DNA: TGTGCCAGCTCACCGATGACAGGGGACGGCATGGGTGAAGCTTTCTTT.

The chain is built from TRBV3-1 (or the pseudogene TRBV3-2) and TRBJ2-3; a possible D gene is TRBD1 (6 bases). Germline V lookup: CDR1 LGHDT, CDR2 YNNKEL (reference sequence). V gave up 4 bases and J gave up 2 bases, with 16 bases separating them. The CDR3 runs to 16 residues. The CDR3 DNA reads as TGTGCCAGCAGCCCCCGCCGACAGGTTTCCACAGATACGCAGTATTTT. Amino acid sequence: CASSPRRQVSTDTQYF.

The sample holds one count of this clone. This chain uses TRBV4-1 with TRBJ2-5; the match to TRBD1 covers 8 bases. Unmatched junction bases numbered 9, after V lost 4 bases and J lost 5 bases. Germline CDR1 and CDR2: MGHRA and YSYEKL. The length of the CDR3 is 15 residues. Here the CDR3 DNA reads TGCGCCAGCAGCCTTCTGACAGGGGAATTCGAGACCCAGTACTTC. This translates into CASSLLTGEFETQYF.

A few counts support this clone. This rearrangement joins TRBV5-6 to TRBJ1-1, with D possibly being TRBD1 (5 bases). The CDR3 is 16 amino acids. Germline V gives CDR1 SGHDT, CDR2 YYEEEE. The ends were cut back, 0 bases at V and 5 bases at J, with 17 bases in the middle. The CDR3 sequence: CASSLETLDRRTEAFF. The CDR3 nucleotides read TGTGCCAGCAGCTTGGAGACGCTTGACAGACGGACTGAAGCTTTCTTT.

The V call is TRBV28, the J call TRBJ2-1; a weak D match, TRBD2 (5 bases). From germline, CDR1 is MDHEN and CDR2 SYDVKM. The CDR3 has 15 residues. Between the trimmed V and J ends, which lost 4 bases and 3 bases, there was a span of 13 bases. As DNA, the CDR3 is TGTGCCAGCAGTTCTGCCGGGAACGGCTACAATGAGCAGTTCTTC. It encodes CASSSAGNGYNEQFF.